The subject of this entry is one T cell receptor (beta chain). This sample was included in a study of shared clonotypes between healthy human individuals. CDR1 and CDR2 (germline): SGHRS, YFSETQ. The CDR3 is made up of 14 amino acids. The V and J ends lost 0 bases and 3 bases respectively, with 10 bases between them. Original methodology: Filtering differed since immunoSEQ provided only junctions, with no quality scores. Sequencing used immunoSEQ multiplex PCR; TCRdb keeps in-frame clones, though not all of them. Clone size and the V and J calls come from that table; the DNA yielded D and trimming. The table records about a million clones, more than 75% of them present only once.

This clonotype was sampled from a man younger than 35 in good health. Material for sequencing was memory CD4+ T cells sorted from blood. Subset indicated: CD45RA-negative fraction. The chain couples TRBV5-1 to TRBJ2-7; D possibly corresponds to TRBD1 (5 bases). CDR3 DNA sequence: TGCGCCAGCAGCTTGGTAGGGGTAGGCTACGAGCAGTACTTC. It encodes CASSLVGVGYEQYF.